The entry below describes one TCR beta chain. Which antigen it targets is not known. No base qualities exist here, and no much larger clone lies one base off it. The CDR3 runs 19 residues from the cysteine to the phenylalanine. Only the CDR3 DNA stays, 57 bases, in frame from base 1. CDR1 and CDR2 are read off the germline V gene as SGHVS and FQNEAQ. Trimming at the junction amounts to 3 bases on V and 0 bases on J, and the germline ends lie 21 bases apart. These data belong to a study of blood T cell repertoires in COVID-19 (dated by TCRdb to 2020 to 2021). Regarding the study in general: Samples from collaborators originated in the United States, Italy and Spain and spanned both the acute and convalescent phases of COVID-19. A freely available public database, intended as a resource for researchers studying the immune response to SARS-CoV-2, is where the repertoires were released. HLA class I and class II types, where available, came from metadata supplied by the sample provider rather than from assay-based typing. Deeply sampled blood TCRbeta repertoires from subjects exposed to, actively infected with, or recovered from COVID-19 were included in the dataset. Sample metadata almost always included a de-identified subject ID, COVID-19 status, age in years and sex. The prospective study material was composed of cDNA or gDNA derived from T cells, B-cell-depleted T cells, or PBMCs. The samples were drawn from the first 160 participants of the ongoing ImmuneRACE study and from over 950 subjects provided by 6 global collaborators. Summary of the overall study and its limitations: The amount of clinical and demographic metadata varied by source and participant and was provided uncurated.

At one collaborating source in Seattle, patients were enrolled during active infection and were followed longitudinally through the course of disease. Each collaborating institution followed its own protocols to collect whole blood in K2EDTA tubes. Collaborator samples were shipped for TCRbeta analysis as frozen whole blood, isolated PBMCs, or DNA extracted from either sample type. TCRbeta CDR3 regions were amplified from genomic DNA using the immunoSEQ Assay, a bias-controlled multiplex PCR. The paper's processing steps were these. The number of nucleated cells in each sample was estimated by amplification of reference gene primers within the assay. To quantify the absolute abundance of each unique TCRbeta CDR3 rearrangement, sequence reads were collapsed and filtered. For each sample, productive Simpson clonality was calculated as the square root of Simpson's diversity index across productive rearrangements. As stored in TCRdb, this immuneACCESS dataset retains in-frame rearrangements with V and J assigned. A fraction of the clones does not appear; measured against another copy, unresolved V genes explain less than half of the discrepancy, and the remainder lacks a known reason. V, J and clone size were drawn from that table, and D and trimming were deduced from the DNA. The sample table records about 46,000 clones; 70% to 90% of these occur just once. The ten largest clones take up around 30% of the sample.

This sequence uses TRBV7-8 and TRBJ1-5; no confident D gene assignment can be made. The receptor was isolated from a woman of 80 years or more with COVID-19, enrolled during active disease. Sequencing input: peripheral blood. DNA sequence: TGTGCCAGCAGCTTCTACCCGAAGGTTGACCCAGGTAGCAATCAGCCCCAGCATTTT. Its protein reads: CASSFYPKVDPGSNQPQHF.